The 12 T cell receptor beta chains reported below all come from one sample, sequenced in a study of T cells in Graves' hyperthyroidism and ophthalmopathy. The investigators amplified TCR beta CDR3 regions from RNA transcripts. The HTBI primer set was used in a first-round RT-PCR of the TCR CDR3. TCRdb independently ran MiXCR on the multiplex PCR reads; one entry per CDR3 protein. This table holds approximately 370,000 distinct CDR3 sequences, about a sixth found once. Sequencing used blood. All receptors derive from a woman between 25 and 40 years old with Graves' hyperthyroidism that later progressed to Graves' ophthalmopathy.

The chain recombines TRBV10-2 with TRBJ2-1; D perhaps matches TRBD1 (6 bases). Germline V gene lookup returns CDR1 WSHSY and CDR2 SAAADI. V shed 7 bases and J shed 4 bases, with 11 bases lying between them. This CDR3 region has 13 residues. CDR3 DNA sequence: TGCGCCAGCACAGGGGCGACATACAATGAGCAGTTCTTC. Protein product: CASTGATYNEQFF.

This clonotype was recorded many times. The chain couples TRBV19 to TRBJ1-3, with D unresolved. Germline V CDR1 and CDR2: LNHDA, SQIVND (reference sequence). The CDR3 covers 15 residues. Trimming left V 3 bases short and J 0 bases short, with 9 bases between. CDR3 nucleotides: TGTGCCAGTAGTATTATGCCAGTCTCTGGAAACACCATATATTTT. It translates to CASSIMPVSGNTIYF.

V and J are TRBV19 and TRBJ1-2; D is undetermined. The length of the CDR3 is 16 residues. Looked up from germline, CDR1 is LNHDA and CDR2 is SQIVND (reference sequence). Trimming shortened V by 3 bases and J by 2 bases, and 16 bases separated the two germline ends. The CDR3 region has the DNA TGTGCCAGTAGTATGGAGGCTTTCCCTCCCAACTATGGCTACACCTTC. It yields the protein CASSMEAFPPNYGYTF.

The V call is TRBV19, the J call TRBJ1-2; 9 bases are a match to TRBD1. This CDR3 has 14 residues. V dropped 6 bases and J dropped 5; count of bases not matched to a gene: 7. Per the germline V gene, CDR1 is LNHDA and CDR2 is SQIVND (reference sequence). The CDR3 bases are TGTGCCAGTAGGGGACAGGGACGGGAGTATGGCTACACCTTC. This codes for CASRGQGREYGYTF.

This clonotype was recorded a few times. The chain employs TRBV6-4 and TRBJ2-3, with a tentative D call TRBD1 (5 bases). CDR1 is MRHNA, CDR2 SNTAGT, per germline. This CDR3 contains 14 residues. Trimming cost V 5 bases and J 4 bases, with 13 bases left between them. The CDR3 is CASSQGSSSDTQYF. Written as DNA, the CDR3 is TGTGCCAGCAGTCAGGGTAGCTCATCAGATACGCAGTATTTT.

Many counts were recorded for this clonotype. The genes are TRBV7-9 and TRBJ2-1; TRBD2 matches 11 bases. The CDR3 spans 14 residues. The germline CDR1 and CDR2 sequences are SEHNR and FQNEAQ (reference sequence). V lost 7 bases to trimming and J lost 6 bases; unmatched junction nucleotides: 5. Written as DNA, the CDR3 is TGTGCCAGCACCGTAGCGGGAGGGGCCAATGAGCAGTTCTTC. This translates into CASTVAGGANEQFF.

Many counts were recorded for this clonotype. V gene TRBV28 combines with J gene TRBJ1-5; TRBD1 matches 9 bases. V was pared by 3 bases and J by 6 bases, with 6 bases of the junction left unmatched. The germline CDR1 and CDR2 sequences are MDHEN and SYDVKM. The CDR3 has 15 amino acids. The CDR3 DNA sequence: TGTGCCAGCAGTTTCTCCGGGACAGGGTTTCAGCCCCAGCATTTT. This sequence encodes CASSFSGTGFQPQHF.

This clonotype was seen many times. The chain has TRBV20-1 and TRBJ2-5; a possible D gene is TRBD1 (6 bases). CDR3 length: 14 residues. Trimming removed 5 bases at V and 2 bases at J, with 15 bases between. The germline V gene has CDR1 DFQATT and CDR2 SNEGSKA (reference sequence). As DNA, the CDR3 is TGCAGTGCTCGTGCATTTGGACAGCAAGAGACCCAGTACTTC. Translated, it gives CSARAFGQQETQYF.

Notes on this clonotype: At one end the junction does not follow the germline gene, possibly because of a read error. The chain recombines TRBV5-6 with TRBJ1-2; D gene unclear. From germline, CDR1 is SGHDT and CDR2 YYEEEE. The CDR3 consists of 16 residues. CDR3 sequence: CASSSIATVPNYVYTF. The CDR3 coding sequence is TGTGCCAGCAGCTCAATCGCAACTGTACCCAACTATGTCTACACCTTC.

This clonotype was detected ten times or more. V is TRBV12-3 or TRBV12-4 and J is TRBJ2-5; D is uncertain. The CDR3 loop spans 13 amino acids. Trimming cost V 4 bases and J 7 bases, with 13 bases left between them. The DNA of the CDR3 is TGTGCCAGCAGTTCGGCCGCGATCGGGACCCAGTACTTC. The encoded protein is CASSSAAIGTQYF.

This clonotype was detected ten times or more. V is TRBV7-8 and J is TRBJ2-6; TRBD2 might be the D (5 bases). CDR3 length equals 15 residues. V was trimmed by 5 bases and J by 0 bases, leaving 8 bases between them. Germline V lookup: CDR1 SGHVS, CDR2 FQNEAQ. The CDR3 DNA reads TGTGCCAGCAGCGAGGGCACCTCTGGGGCCAACGTCCTGACTTTC. It specifies CASSEGTSGANVLTF.

This clonotype was detected a few times. The J gene is TRBJ1-2, the V gene TRBV7-9; no clear D gene. Trimming stripped 1 base from V and 2 bases from J, with 11 bases between. CDR3 size: 15 residues. Germline lookup yields CDR1 SEHNR and CDR2 FQNEAQ (reference sequence). CDR3 coding DNA: TGTGCCAGCAGCTTAGAATATGCTGTCAACTATGGCTACACCTTC. It encodes CASSLEYAVNYGYTF.